This T cell receptor (beta chain) was captured by sequencing in a study of T cells after yellow fever vaccination. Looking at the study overall: Sorting on CD3, CD45RA, CCR7 and CD95 yielded EM, EMRA, CM and Tscm memory subsets.

TCRdb fed the 5' RACE reads into MiXCR, producing one record per CDR3 protein. This table has 15,000 or so distinct CDR3 sequences, 7.3% appearing once. Study-wide results and limits: From the bulk population, abundant clonotypes could contaminate and appear within FACS-sorted repertoires. On re-exposure, the response was weaker but peaked faster, at day 5 versus 15.

V shed 8 bases, J shed 7 bases, and the junction held 7 bases outside the gene matches. This CDR3 spans 15 amino acids. This clonotype was detected ten times or more. This specimen was PBMCs, either bulk or a sorted T-cell subset (CD4+, CD8+, memory, or dextramer-sorted; not recorded which), taken on the day of the yellow fever booster vaccination. The receptor was isolated from a man in his late teens or twenties who received the YFV17D yellow fever vaccine. The chain uses TRBV12-3 or TRBV12-4 and TRBJ2-1; TRBD2 agrees at 14 bases. Written as DNA, the CDR3 is TGTGCCAGCGGGCGACTAGCGGGGGGGGGAAATGAGCAGTTCTTC. This translates into CASGRLAGGGNEQFF.